These 18 T cell receptor beta chains were sequenced from one sample in a study of human T cells and chemical hapten exposure. From the RACE reads, TCRdb called clonotypes with MiXCR, one entry per CDR3 protein. Here the sample spans 340,000 or so distinct CDR3 sequences, roughly 6.9% being singletons. Sample time point: patch test 1, 2 weeks after DPC sensitization. As to treatment: therapeutic diphenylcyclopropenone sensitization with weekly scalp DPC. The material sequenced was whole blood, taken in connection with sensitization to the hapten diphenylcyclopropenone (DPC). These receptors were taken from a woman under 30 with alopecia areata. Some clones in this sample may be carry-over from other donors' samples.

V and J are TRBV4-3 and TRBJ2-1; 7 positions match TRBD2. Germline V lookup: CDR1 LGHNA, CDR2 YSLEER. The length of the CDR3 is 18 residues. Trimming removed 0 bases from V and 8 bases from J; junction bases left unmatched: 16. The CDR3 DNA follows: TGCGCCAGCAGCCAAGATACGGCCAGAGCGGGGAAGAGGGATGAGCAGTTCTTC. The encoded protein is CASSQDTARAGKRDEQFF.

This clonotype was seen a handful of times. The chain links TRBV6-2 or TRBV6-3 to TRBJ2-7, with 10 positions matching TRBD2. This CDR3 contains 20 residues. Trimming cost V 0 bases and J 4 bases; bases outside gene matches: 18. In germline, CDR1 is MNHEY, CDR2 SVGEGT. The CDR3: CASSYSTTAISGGPSYEQYF. Here the CDR3 DNA reads TGTGCCAGCAGTTACTCCACGACAGCAATTAGCGGGGGGCCGTCTTACGAGCAGTACTTC.

The chain employs TRBV6-6 and TRBJ1-5; possible D gene TRBD1, 6 bases. The CDR3 is made up of 14 amino acids. V lost 6 bases and J lost 3, with 12 bases in between. Per the germline V gene, CDR1 is MNHNY and CDR2 is SVGAGI (reference sequence). CDR3 amino acids: CASSLGQTNQPQHF. The DNA for the CDR3 is TGTGCCAGCAGCCTAGGACAGACCAATCAGCCCCAGCATTTT.

This chain joins TRBV6-2 or TRBV6-3 and TRBJ1-5, with D tentatively TRBD1 (5 bases). Trimming left V 7 bases short and J 1 base short, with 11 bases between. The germline V gene has CDR1 MNHEY and CDR2 SVGEGT. The CDR3 sequence is 14 residues long. The DNA of the CDR3 is TGTGCCAGCAAGGACCCAGGGAGCAATCAGCCCCAGCATTTT. It encodes CASKDPGSNQPQHF.

This clonotype was detected a few times. V usage is TRBV3-1 and J usage is TRBJ2-7; D not certain. V was pared by 2 bases and J by 2 bases, with 4 bases between. CDR1 is LGHDT, CDR2 YNNKEL, per germline (reference sequence). This CDR3 has 12 amino acids. CDR3 sequence (DNA): TGTGCCAGCAGCCAACGCACCTACGAGCAGTACTTC. Its translation: CASSQRTYEQYF.

This clonotype showed up many times. The chain couples TRBV10-3 to TRBJ2-3; 12 bases are shared with TRBD2. CDR3 length equals 16 residues. Germline V gene sequence: CDR1 ENHRY, CDR2 SYGVKD. V lost 6 bases, J lost 4 bases, and 8 bases stayed unmatched. The CDR3 loop reads CAISLAGGPGADTQYF. DNA for the CDR3: TGTGCCATCAGCCTAGCGGGGGGGCCTGGGGCAGATACGCAGTATTTT.

This chain uses TRBV18 with TRBJ2-3, with 13 bases that match TRBD2. Unmatched junction bases numbered 6, after V lost 2 bases and J lost 1 base. Germline V lookup: CDR1 KGHSH, CDR2 LQKENI. CDR3 length: 18 residues. CDR3 amino acids: CASSPGLAGDIGTDTQYF. The CDR3 DNA reads as TGTGCCAGCTCACCAGGACTAGCGGGGGATATCGGCACAGATACGCAGTATTTT.

The chain is built from TRBV10-3 and TRBJ1-5; D not certain. Germline CDR1 reads ENHRY; CDR2 reads SYGVKD. The CDR3 loop spans 13 amino acids. V was trimmed by 0 bases and J by 7 bases, leaving 7 bases between them. The CDR3 reads CAISESAGQPQHF. The CDR3 DNA sequence: TGTGCCATCAGTGAGTCGGCAGGACAGCCCCAGCATTTT.

The rearrangement uses TRBV6-5 and TRBJ1-1, with 9 bases identical to TRBD1. This CDR3 has 12 amino acids. The ends lost 6 bases at V and 11 bases at J; junction bases unmatched: 7. CDR1 and CDR2 (germline): MNHEY, SVGAGI. CDR3 in amino acids: CASSLNGQGAFF. In DNA, the CDR3 is TGTGCCAGCAGCCTAAATGGACAGGGGGCTTTCTTT.

This clonotype was detected ten times or more. V and J are TRBV4-1 and TRBJ2-4; D is ambiguous. V gave up 4 bases and J gave up 6 bases, with 16 bases separating them. The CDR3 runs 15 residues. Per germline, CDR1 MGHRA and CDR2 YSYEKL. Written as DNA, the CDR3 is TGCGCCAGCAGCCCAGACGAGGATCCGAGAAACATTCAGTACTTC. Its translation: CASSPDEDPRNIQYF.

The sample holds many counts of this clonotype. The chain has TRBV5-1 and TRBJ2-5; D remains ambiguous. Germline V CDR1 and CDR2: SGHRS, YFSETQ. CDR3 length: 12 residues. V lost 4 bases, J lost 1 base, and 5 bases lay in between. CDR3 sequence reads: CASSTAQETQYF. Written as DNA, the CDR3 is TGCGCCAGCAGCACAGCCCAAGAGACCCAGTACTTC.

This clonotype has a handful of counts. The V call is TRBV6-6, the J call TRBJ2-3; 13 bases line up with TRBD2. Germline CDR1 reads MNHNY; CDR2 reads SVGAGI (reference sequence). This CDR3 comprises 16 residues. V lost 2 bases, J lost 4 bases, and 3 bases stayed unmatched. The CDR3 DNA reads as TGTGCCAGCAGTTACACTAGCGGGGGGGCGTCAGATACGCAGTATTTT. Residues: CASSYTSGGASDTQYF.

This clonotype was found many times. The J gene is TRBJ2-1, the V gene TRBV28; possible D gene TRBD2, 6 bases. Germline V lookup: CDR1 MDHEN, CDR2 SYDVKM. This CDR3 region has 12 residues. V gave up 5 bases and J gave up 10 bases, with 12 bases separating them. The chain's CDR3 is CASSATRAEQFF. DNA of the CDR3: TGTGCCAGCAGTGCGACTAGGGCCGAGCAGTTCTTC.

The V and J genes are TRBV7-6 and TRBJ2-2, with a possible D match to TRBD1 (5 bases). The germline gives CDR1 SGHVS, CDR2 FNYEAQ. V shed 1 base and J shed 0 bases, with 9 bases lying between them. The CDR3 runs 16 residues. CDR3 protein: CASSLVGPANTGELFF. CDR3 DNA: TGTGCCAGCAGCTTAGTGGGGCCCGCGAACACCGGGGAGCTGTTTTTT.

The gene calls are TRBV7-2 and TRBJ1-5; possibly TRBD1 for D (6 bases). The CDR3 covers 17 residues. V was shortened by 0 bases and J by 0 bases, with 12 bases between the two germline ends. CDR1 is SGHTA and CDR2 is FQGNSA in the germline V gene. This CDR3 reads CASSLAQGPYSNQPQHF. The CDR3 nucleotides read TGTGCCAGCAGCTTAGCGCAGGGGCCTTATAGCAATCAGCCCCAGCATTTT.

Within the sample, this clonotype is medium-sized (0.01 to 0.1%). The chain uses TRBV6-2 or TRBV6-3 and TRBJ2-6, with D uncertain. From germline, CDR1 is MNHEY and CDR2 SVGEGT. The V gene lost 2 bases and the J gene lost 0 bases, with 2 bases spanning the gap. The CDR3 is 14 residues long. The CDR3 is CASSYSSGANVLTF. The CDR3, as DNA: TGTGCCAGCAGTTACAGCTCTGGGGCCAACGTCCTGACTTTC.

Ten or more counts support this clonotype. This chain connects TRBV6-5 to TRBJ1-6, with TRBD1 identical over 8 bases. V dropped 2 bases and J dropped 1; count of bases not matched to a gene: 13. The germline V gene encodes CDR1 MNHEY and CDR2 SVGAGI. This CDR3 has 20 residues. CDR3 loop: CASSYTTGTGDGSYNSPLHF. The CDR3 DNA reads TGTGCCAGCAGTTACACAACCGGGACAGGAGACGGGTCCTATAATTCACCCCTCCACTTT.

The chain employs TRBV7-2 and TRBJ2-3; no definite D call. Germline loops: CDR1 SGHTA, CDR2 FQGNSA. V shed 5 bases and J shed 0 bases, with 15 bases lying between them. This CDR3 spans 16 amino acids. The CDR3 DNA is TGTGCCAGCAGCCCAAAAGCCCCCAGGAGCACAGATACGCAGTATTTT. Its protein product is CASSPKAPRSTDTQYF.